This passage covers 20 T cell receptor beta chains from one sample sequenced in a study of control samples from healthy donors and cancer patients. Assay: immunoSEQ multiplex PCR; the TCRdb copy retains only in-frame clones and omits some. The table has 65,000 to 100,000 clones, around 87% seen once; the top ten hold around a fifth. Sequenced material: blood. Receptor source: a man in his forties or fifties in good health.

In its sample, this clone was seen once. The V call is TRBV13, the J call TRBJ1-2; D remains ambiguous. Germline CDR1 PRHDT, CDR2 FYEKMQ (reference sequence). CDR3 length: 13 residues. V gave up 2 bases and J gave up 0 bases, with 4 bases separating them. CDR3 sequence (DNA): TGTGCCAGCAGCTTAAGGTCTAACTATGGCTACACCTTC. Translation: CASSLRSNYGYTF. The variable domain in full, with the rest retrieved from reference TRBV13 and TRBJ1-2, is AAGVIQSPRHLIKEKRETATLKCYPIPRHDTVYWYQQGPGQDPQFLISFYEKMQSDKGSIPDRFSAQQFSDYHSELNMSSLELGDSALYFCASSLRSNYGYTFGSGTRLTVV.

V usage is TRBV11-2 and J usage is TRBJ2-7; maybe TRBD1 (6 bases). The CDR3 length is 16 residues. Germline CDR1 and CDR2: SGHAT and FQNNGV. V lost 1 base, J lost 0 bases, and 13 bases lay in between. The CDR3 loop reads CASSLVVRGPSYEQYF. In DNA, the CDR3 is TGTGCCAGCAGCTTAGTGGTCAGGGGCCCCTCCTACGAGCAGTACTTC.

The rearrangement joins TRBV27 to TRBJ1-3; TRBD1 aligns across 12 bases. CDR1 MNHEY and CDR2 SMNVEV come from the germline V gene (reference sequence). The CDR3 extends over 16 amino acids. Trimming at V came to 5 bases and at J to 4 bases, leaving 6 bases not matched to a gene. CDR3 DNA sequence: TGTGCCAGCAGTCCGGGACAGGGGGCTTTCGGAAACACCATATATTTT. The encoded protein is CASSPGQGAFGNTIYF.

This CDR3 reads CASSYSIYDEQYV. CDR3 sequence (DNA): TGTGCCAGCAGTTACTCTATCTACGACGAGCAGTACGTC. The chain recombines TRBV12-3 or TRBV12-4 with TRBJ2-7, with D hard to call. The CDR3 has 13 amino acids. V was clipped by 4 bases and J by 5 bases, with 12 bases between them.

The chain carries TRBV7-2 and TRBJ1-5, with 7 bases matching TRBD1. Germline V gene sequence: CDR1 SGHTA, CDR2 FQGNSA. The J segment lost 6 bases and the V segment lost 6 bases, leaving 8 bases of the junction unmatched. This CDR3 is built from 14 residues. The CDR3 spells CASSPRQGVQPQHF. In DNA, the CDR3 is TGTGCCAGCAGTCCCCGACAGGGTGTTCAGCCCCAGCATTTT.

This clone was seen more than once but under ten times. The V and J genes are TRBV27 and TRBJ1-2, with D possibly matching TRBD1 (6 bases). The CDR3 sequence is 15 residues long. The V end was cut by 5 bases, the J end by 2 bases, with 15 bases between. Looked up from germline, CDR1 is MNHEY and CDR2 is SMNVEV (reference sequence). The CDR3 sequence is CASSPTVQGNYGYTF. The CDR3 bases are TGTGCCAGCAGTCCGACGGTGCAGGGGAACTATGGCTACACCTTC.

This chain joins TRBV27 and TRBJ2-3; 9 positions match TRBD2. The CDR3 sequence is 16 residues long. Germline CDR1 is MNHEY and CDR2 is SMNVEV (reference sequence). Losses at the gene ends were 6 bases for V and 4 bases for J; bases not matched to a gene: 11. CDR3 nucleotides: TGTGCCAGCAGCGTAGGTGCTAGCGGGGTACCAGATACGCAGTATTTT. This codes for CASSVGASGVPDTQYF.

The rearrangement uses TRBV9 and TRBJ2-1; 12 bases agree with TRBD2. CDR1 is SGDLS, CDR2 YYNGEE, per germline. Trimming cost V 4 bases and J 8 bases; bases outside gene matches: 10. The CDR3 is 16 residues long. Here the CDR3 DNA reads TGTGCCAGCAGCCCCCTAGCGGGGGGGCGTGGAGATGAGCAGTTCTTC. It specifies CASSPLAGGRGDEQFF.

This sequence joins TRBV4-3 and TRBJ2-7; TRBD2 matches 11 bases. The junction had 9 bases not matched to a gene; V was cut back by 0 bases and J by 2 bases. Germline V gives CDR1 LGHNA, CDR2 YSLEER. The CDR3 consists of 18 residues. The CDR3 sequence: CASSQEILLAGETYEQYF. Written as DNA, the CDR3 is TGCGCCAGCAGCCAAGAGATCCTACTAGCGGGAGAAACCTACGAGCAGTACTTC.

CDR3 amino acids: CASSFGWLSGDRGNGYTF. The DNA for the CDR3 is TGTGCCAGCAGCTTTGGCTGGTTAAGCGGCGACAGGGGGAATGGCTACACCTTC. The chain uses TRBV13 and TRBJ1-2; 9 bases fit TRBD1. V lost 3 bases to trimming and J lost 6 bases; unmatched junction nucleotides: 17. The germline V gene encodes CDR1 PRHDT and CDR2 FYEKMQ (reference sequence). This CDR3 region has 18 residues.

This clone appeared once. The chain employs TRBV14 and TRBJ2-7, with D tentatively TRBD1 (7 bases). Per the germline V gene, CDR1 is SGHDN and CDR2 is FVKESK. V was cut by 1 base and J by 2 bases, with 18 bases left in between. The CDR3 covers 17 residues. The CDR3 protein is CASSQVSGQGGAYEQYF. CDR3 bases: TGTGCCAGCAGCCAAGTATCGGGGCAGGGGGGAGCCTACGAGCAGTACTTC.

The V gene is TRBV9, the J gene TRBJ1-2; the D is unclear. The CDR3 loop spans 14 amino acids. CDR1 is SGDLS and CDR2 is YYNGEE in the germline V gene. V shed 0 bases and J shed 2 bases, with 8 bases lying between them. This CDR3 is CASSVGVNNYGYTF. The CDR3 DNA reads TGTGCCAGCAGCGTAGGGGTCAACAACTATGGCTACACCTTC.

This chain links TRBV4-3 with TRBJ1-4, with a possible D match to TRBD1 (6 bases). Germline values: CDR1 LGHNA, CDR2 YSLEER. With 4 bases removed from V and 6 bases from J, the gap between germline ends came to 21 bases. The CDR3 totals 17 residues. CDR3 bases: TGCGCCAGCAGCCCAGCCCAACAGGGACCGAAAGATGAAAAACTGTTTTTT. Translated: CASSPAQQGPKDEKLFF.

The chain links TRBV2 to TRBJ2-2; D is perhaps TRBD1 (5 bases). CDR3 length: 14 residues. The V and J ends lost 5 bases and 5 bases respectively, with 12 bases between them. CDR1 is SNHLY, CDR2 FYNNEI, per germline. The CDR3 region is CASSNQGETGELFF. The CDR3 DNA follows: TGTGCCAGCAGTAACCAGGGTGAGACCGGGGAGCTGTTTTTT.

The rearrangement uses TRBV3-1 (or the pseudogene TRBV3-2) and TRBJ1-6; 10 nucleotides line up with TRBD1. Trimming removed 1 base from V and 8 bases from J; junction bases left unmatched: 8. The CDR3 has 17 residues. The V gene's germline CDR1 is LGHDT and CDR2 YNNKEL (reference sequence). CDR3 DNA sequence: TGTGCCAGCAGCCAAGGGGGGGGACAGGGGTACGATTCACCCCTCCACTTT. Translating it yields CASSQGGGQGYDSPLHF.

The gene calls are TRBV11-3 and TRBJ2-3; 9 bases align to TRBD2. The CDR3 runs to 17 residues. Per germline, CDR1 SGHNT and CDR2 YENEEA. The ends lost 1 base at V and 4 bases at J; junction bases unmatched: 9. The CDR3 DNA is TGTGCCAGCAGCTTAGGTGTCTGGACTAGCGAGGCAGATACGCAGTATTTT. Its translation: CASSLGVWTSEADTQYF.

The chain has TRBV19 and TRBJ1-5; D perhaps matches TRBD1 (6 bases). The CDR3 runs to 16 residues. Germline V gene data show CDR1 as LNHDA and CDR2 as SQIVND (reference sequence). Trimming left V 2 bases short and J 6 bases short, with 17 bases between. As DNA, the CDR3 is TGTGCCAGTAGTATAAGAGAATGGGGGGGCGGTCAGCCCCAGCATTTT. Encoded protein: CASSIREWGGGQPQHF.

As for this clone: Distinct nucleotide sequences in the sample also encode this CDR3. The chain links TRBV5-1 to TRBJ1-2; D not resolved. From germline, CDR1 is SGHRS and CDR2 YFSETQ. The V and J ends lost 2 bases and 0 bases respectively, with 5 bases between them. This CDR3 has 13 amino acids. The CDR3 DNA reads as TGCGCCAGCAGCTTTGAAACTAACTATGGCTACACCTTC. Translated: CASSFETNYGYTF.

In its sample, this clone was seen once. This chain uses TRBV15 with TRBJ1-5; D call uncertain. The CDR3 consists of 13 residues. Germline-derived CDR1 and CDR2 are LNHNV and YYDKDF (reference sequence). V lost 0 bases, J lost 9 bases, and 9 bases lay in between. CDR3 sequence: CATSRENPGPQHF. The CDR3 DNA is TGTGCCACCAGCAGAGAGAACCCGGGGCCCCAGCATTTT.

The rearrangement links TRBV5-6 to TRBJ2-1, with TRBD1 matching over 8 bases. CDR1 is SGHDT and CDR2 is YYEEEE in the germline V gene. Trimming removed 3 bases from V and 7 bases from J; junction bases left unmatched: 3. The CDR3 runs to 13 residues. CDR3 in amino acids: CASSSWTGNEQFF. CDR3 bases: TGTGCCAGCAGCTCGTGGACAGGGAATGAGCAGTTCTTC.